The 18 T cell receptor beta chains in this list originate from one sample, sequenced in a study of T cells expressing NK-cell markers. Reprocessing the 5' RACE reads, TCRdb reports a single entry for every CDR3 protein and omits DNA. The sample totals 400,000 to 450,000 distinct CDR3 sequences; its top ten clones hold roughly 7.2%. The sample comprised blood T cells: a sorted CD56 or NKG2C T cell subset, CD4+ or CD8+ T cells, or bulk PBMC T cells (not recorded which). These receptors were collected from a woman aged 18-70 years in good health.

V is TRBV20-1 and J is TRBJ2-2; with no DNA, the TCRdb D assignment of TRBD2 cannot be verified. This CDR3 spans 14 amino acids. Germline V gene lookup returns CDR1 DFQATT and CDR2 SNEGSKA (reference sequence). This CDR3 is CSAPTSGNTGELFF.

The rearrangement joins TRBV28 to TRBJ1-5; TCRdb's D call of TRBD1 is untestable without DNA. The V gene's germline CDR1 is MDHEN and CDR2 SYDVKM. CDR3 length: 14 residues. This chain's CDR3 is CASSLRQGVQPQHF.

The chain carries TRBV25-1 and TRBJ1-2; TCRdb's D gene call, TRBD1, goes unchecked for lack of DNA. This CDR3 is 13 amino acids long. CDR1 MGHDK and CDR2 SYGVNS come from the germline V gene. CDR3 region: CASSYRDRYGYTF.

The gene calls are TRBV20-1 and TRBJ2-3; without DNA, the TCRdb call of TRBD2 cannot be checked. The CDR3 has 16 amino acids. CDR1 is DFQATT, CDR2 SNEGSKA, per germline (reference sequence). This CDR3 is CSARDWVAGATYTQYF.

V usage is TRBV20-1 and J usage is TRBJ1-2; TCRdb's assignment of TRBD1 cannot be checked, as there is no DNA. The CDR3 spans 12 residues. Germline V gene data show CDR1 as DFQATT and CDR2 as SNEGSKA (reference sequence). The CDR3 reads CSAGVTDSGYTF.

This chain uses TRBV25-1 with TRBJ2-7; TCRdb designates TRBD2, a call that cannot be tested without DNA. The CDR3 consists of 16 residues. From germline, CDR1 is MGHDK and CDR2 SYGVNS. CDR3 loop: CASSGWTSGRRYEQYF.

The V and J genes are TRBV21-1 and TRBJ2-1; TCRdb's D call, TRBD2, is unchecked because there is no DNA. TRBV21-1 is listed as a pseudogene. CDR3 length: 16 amino acids. The CDR3: CASSKVGAGVYNEQFF.

This chain connects TRBV27 to TRBJ2-5; with no DNA, the TCRdb D assignment of TRBD1 cannot be verified. This CDR3 contains 20 residues. Germline V gene sequence: CDR1 MNHEY, CDR2 SMNVEV (reference sequence). CDR3 amino acids: CASSTLKAGTGGPSQETQYF.

The chain carries TRBV4-3 and TRBJ2-3. This CDR3 is built from 13 residues. In germline, CDR1 is LGHNA, CDR2 YSLEER. The CDR3 reads CASSQAGTDTQYF.

V usage is TRBV11-3 and J usage is TRBJ2-3; TCRdb reports TRBD2, a call that lacks DNA to check it against. Germline CDR1 is SGHNT and CDR2 is YENEEA. This CDR3 is 13 amino acids long. CDR3 residues: CASSLVEGNTQYF. Full variable domain (outside the CDR3, taken from reference TRBV11-3 and TRBJ2-3): EAGVVQSPRYKIIEKKQPVAFWCNPISGHNTLYWYLQNLGQGPELLIRYENEEAVDDSQLPKDRFSAERLKGVDSTLKIQPAELGDSAVYLCASSLVEGNTQYFGPGTRLTVL.

The chain couples TRBV6-2 or TRBV6-3 to TRBJ2-2; TCRdb lists TRBD2, though no DNA is available to test this call. The V gene's germline CDR1 is MNHEY and CDR2 SVGEGT. The CDR3 covers 15 residues. CDR3 region: CASSYPQRGTGELFF.

V gene TRBV29-1 combines with J gene TRBJ1-4; TCRdb names TRBD1, which stays unverified in the absence of DNA. The CDR3 has 12 amino acids. Germline V CDR1 and CDR2: SQVTM, ANQGSEA. Here the CDR3 reads CSAKGGDEKLFF.

This chain connects TRBV6-1 to TRBJ2-2; absent DNA, TCRdb's TRBD1 call cannot be checked. The germline CDR1 and CDR2 sequences are MNHNS and SASEGT. The CDR3 consists of 16 residues. The CDR3: CASSEFRGTNTGELFF.

V is TRBV3-1 and J is TRBJ1-1. The germline gives CDR1 LGHDT, CDR2 YNNKEL (reference sequence). CDR3 length: 15 amino acids. This chain's CDR3 is CASSPWGKANTEAFF.

V gene TRBV5-1 combines with J gene TRBJ1-1; TCRdb's D call of TRBD1 is untestable without DNA. Germline CDR1 reads SGHRS; CDR2 reads YFSETQ. There are 15 residues in the CDR3. CDR3 in amino acids: CASSPDGRSQAEAFF.

The rearrangement joins TRBV6-1 to TRBJ1-1; TCRdb's D gene call, TRBD1, goes unchecked for lack of DNA. CDR1 is MNHNS and CDR2 is SASEGT in the germline V gene. The CDR3 has 14 residues. The CDR3 is CASSGTGVVTEAFF.

The chain links TRBV7-2 to TRBJ2-3; TCRdb indicates TRBD1, and absent DNA this call remains unverified. CDR1 and CDR2 from the germline V gene are SGHTA and FQGNSA. The CDR3 is 15 amino acids. The CDR3 loop reads CASSLAAGAPDTQYF.

This chain links TRBV29-1 with TRBJ1-2. Germline CDR1 and CDR2: SQVTM and ANQGSEA. This CDR3 is 12 amino acids long. CDR3 sequence: CSVEIPRVGYTF.